This T cell receptor (beta chain) stems from a study of CD8 T cells in ankylosing spondylitis. In its sample, this clonotype was seen a few times. Antigen specificity is unknown. Regarding the study as a whole: It appeared that ankylosing spondylitis blood was characterized by a TCR beta motif of about eight highly homologous variants.

MiXCR was run by TCRdb on the 5' RACE reads, yielding one entry per CDR3 protein. Of roughly 440,000 distinct CDR3 sequences detected, 17% appear once; the ten largest clones hold approximately 1%. Trimming removed 1 base from V and 0 bases from J, with 11 bases in between. CDR3 length equals 16 residues. The V gene is TRBV12-3 or TRBV12-4, the J gene TRBJ2-3; no definite D call. Sequencing used blood, either unsorted or a sorted T cell fraction (not recorded which). This receptor was taken from a male donor with ankylosing spondylitis. The CDR3 loop is CASSLGRHTSTDTQYF. CDR3 in DNA: TGTGCCAGCAGTTTAGGGCGCCACACTAGCACAGATACGCAGTATTTT.